The clone carrying this TCR beta chain was seen many times. Germline V gene sequence: CDR1 MNHEY, CDR2 SVGEGT. Deletions cut 4 bases from V and 6 bases from J, with 16 bases between. The CDR3 runs to 14 residues. First-strand cDNA relied on TRAV- and TRBV-specific primers spanning alpha and beta chains. With a constant-region primer and a V-primer adapter, TCRs were subjected to about 20 PCR cycles of amplification. TCRdb recomputed calls from the reads with MiXCR, one row per CDR3 protein. This repertoire shows 45,000 to 75,000 distinct CDR3 sequences, under 30% found once; its top ten account for just over 5.5%. The data stem from a study of low-dose radiotherapy and immunotherapy resistance in tumors. Documented time point: before trial treatment. Qualifying patients carried advanced solid tumors devoid of tumor-infiltrating lymphocytes.

The receptor comes from a male donor with prostate cancer. This sample comprised PBMCs, obtained before treatment. The V and J genes are TRBV6-2 or TRBV6-3 and TRBJ2-7, with D maybe TRBD1 (6 bases). The CDR3 loop reads CASSSPGTRSEQYF. The CDR3 bases are TGTGCCAGCAGTTCCCCCGGGACACGAAGCGAGCAGTACTTC.